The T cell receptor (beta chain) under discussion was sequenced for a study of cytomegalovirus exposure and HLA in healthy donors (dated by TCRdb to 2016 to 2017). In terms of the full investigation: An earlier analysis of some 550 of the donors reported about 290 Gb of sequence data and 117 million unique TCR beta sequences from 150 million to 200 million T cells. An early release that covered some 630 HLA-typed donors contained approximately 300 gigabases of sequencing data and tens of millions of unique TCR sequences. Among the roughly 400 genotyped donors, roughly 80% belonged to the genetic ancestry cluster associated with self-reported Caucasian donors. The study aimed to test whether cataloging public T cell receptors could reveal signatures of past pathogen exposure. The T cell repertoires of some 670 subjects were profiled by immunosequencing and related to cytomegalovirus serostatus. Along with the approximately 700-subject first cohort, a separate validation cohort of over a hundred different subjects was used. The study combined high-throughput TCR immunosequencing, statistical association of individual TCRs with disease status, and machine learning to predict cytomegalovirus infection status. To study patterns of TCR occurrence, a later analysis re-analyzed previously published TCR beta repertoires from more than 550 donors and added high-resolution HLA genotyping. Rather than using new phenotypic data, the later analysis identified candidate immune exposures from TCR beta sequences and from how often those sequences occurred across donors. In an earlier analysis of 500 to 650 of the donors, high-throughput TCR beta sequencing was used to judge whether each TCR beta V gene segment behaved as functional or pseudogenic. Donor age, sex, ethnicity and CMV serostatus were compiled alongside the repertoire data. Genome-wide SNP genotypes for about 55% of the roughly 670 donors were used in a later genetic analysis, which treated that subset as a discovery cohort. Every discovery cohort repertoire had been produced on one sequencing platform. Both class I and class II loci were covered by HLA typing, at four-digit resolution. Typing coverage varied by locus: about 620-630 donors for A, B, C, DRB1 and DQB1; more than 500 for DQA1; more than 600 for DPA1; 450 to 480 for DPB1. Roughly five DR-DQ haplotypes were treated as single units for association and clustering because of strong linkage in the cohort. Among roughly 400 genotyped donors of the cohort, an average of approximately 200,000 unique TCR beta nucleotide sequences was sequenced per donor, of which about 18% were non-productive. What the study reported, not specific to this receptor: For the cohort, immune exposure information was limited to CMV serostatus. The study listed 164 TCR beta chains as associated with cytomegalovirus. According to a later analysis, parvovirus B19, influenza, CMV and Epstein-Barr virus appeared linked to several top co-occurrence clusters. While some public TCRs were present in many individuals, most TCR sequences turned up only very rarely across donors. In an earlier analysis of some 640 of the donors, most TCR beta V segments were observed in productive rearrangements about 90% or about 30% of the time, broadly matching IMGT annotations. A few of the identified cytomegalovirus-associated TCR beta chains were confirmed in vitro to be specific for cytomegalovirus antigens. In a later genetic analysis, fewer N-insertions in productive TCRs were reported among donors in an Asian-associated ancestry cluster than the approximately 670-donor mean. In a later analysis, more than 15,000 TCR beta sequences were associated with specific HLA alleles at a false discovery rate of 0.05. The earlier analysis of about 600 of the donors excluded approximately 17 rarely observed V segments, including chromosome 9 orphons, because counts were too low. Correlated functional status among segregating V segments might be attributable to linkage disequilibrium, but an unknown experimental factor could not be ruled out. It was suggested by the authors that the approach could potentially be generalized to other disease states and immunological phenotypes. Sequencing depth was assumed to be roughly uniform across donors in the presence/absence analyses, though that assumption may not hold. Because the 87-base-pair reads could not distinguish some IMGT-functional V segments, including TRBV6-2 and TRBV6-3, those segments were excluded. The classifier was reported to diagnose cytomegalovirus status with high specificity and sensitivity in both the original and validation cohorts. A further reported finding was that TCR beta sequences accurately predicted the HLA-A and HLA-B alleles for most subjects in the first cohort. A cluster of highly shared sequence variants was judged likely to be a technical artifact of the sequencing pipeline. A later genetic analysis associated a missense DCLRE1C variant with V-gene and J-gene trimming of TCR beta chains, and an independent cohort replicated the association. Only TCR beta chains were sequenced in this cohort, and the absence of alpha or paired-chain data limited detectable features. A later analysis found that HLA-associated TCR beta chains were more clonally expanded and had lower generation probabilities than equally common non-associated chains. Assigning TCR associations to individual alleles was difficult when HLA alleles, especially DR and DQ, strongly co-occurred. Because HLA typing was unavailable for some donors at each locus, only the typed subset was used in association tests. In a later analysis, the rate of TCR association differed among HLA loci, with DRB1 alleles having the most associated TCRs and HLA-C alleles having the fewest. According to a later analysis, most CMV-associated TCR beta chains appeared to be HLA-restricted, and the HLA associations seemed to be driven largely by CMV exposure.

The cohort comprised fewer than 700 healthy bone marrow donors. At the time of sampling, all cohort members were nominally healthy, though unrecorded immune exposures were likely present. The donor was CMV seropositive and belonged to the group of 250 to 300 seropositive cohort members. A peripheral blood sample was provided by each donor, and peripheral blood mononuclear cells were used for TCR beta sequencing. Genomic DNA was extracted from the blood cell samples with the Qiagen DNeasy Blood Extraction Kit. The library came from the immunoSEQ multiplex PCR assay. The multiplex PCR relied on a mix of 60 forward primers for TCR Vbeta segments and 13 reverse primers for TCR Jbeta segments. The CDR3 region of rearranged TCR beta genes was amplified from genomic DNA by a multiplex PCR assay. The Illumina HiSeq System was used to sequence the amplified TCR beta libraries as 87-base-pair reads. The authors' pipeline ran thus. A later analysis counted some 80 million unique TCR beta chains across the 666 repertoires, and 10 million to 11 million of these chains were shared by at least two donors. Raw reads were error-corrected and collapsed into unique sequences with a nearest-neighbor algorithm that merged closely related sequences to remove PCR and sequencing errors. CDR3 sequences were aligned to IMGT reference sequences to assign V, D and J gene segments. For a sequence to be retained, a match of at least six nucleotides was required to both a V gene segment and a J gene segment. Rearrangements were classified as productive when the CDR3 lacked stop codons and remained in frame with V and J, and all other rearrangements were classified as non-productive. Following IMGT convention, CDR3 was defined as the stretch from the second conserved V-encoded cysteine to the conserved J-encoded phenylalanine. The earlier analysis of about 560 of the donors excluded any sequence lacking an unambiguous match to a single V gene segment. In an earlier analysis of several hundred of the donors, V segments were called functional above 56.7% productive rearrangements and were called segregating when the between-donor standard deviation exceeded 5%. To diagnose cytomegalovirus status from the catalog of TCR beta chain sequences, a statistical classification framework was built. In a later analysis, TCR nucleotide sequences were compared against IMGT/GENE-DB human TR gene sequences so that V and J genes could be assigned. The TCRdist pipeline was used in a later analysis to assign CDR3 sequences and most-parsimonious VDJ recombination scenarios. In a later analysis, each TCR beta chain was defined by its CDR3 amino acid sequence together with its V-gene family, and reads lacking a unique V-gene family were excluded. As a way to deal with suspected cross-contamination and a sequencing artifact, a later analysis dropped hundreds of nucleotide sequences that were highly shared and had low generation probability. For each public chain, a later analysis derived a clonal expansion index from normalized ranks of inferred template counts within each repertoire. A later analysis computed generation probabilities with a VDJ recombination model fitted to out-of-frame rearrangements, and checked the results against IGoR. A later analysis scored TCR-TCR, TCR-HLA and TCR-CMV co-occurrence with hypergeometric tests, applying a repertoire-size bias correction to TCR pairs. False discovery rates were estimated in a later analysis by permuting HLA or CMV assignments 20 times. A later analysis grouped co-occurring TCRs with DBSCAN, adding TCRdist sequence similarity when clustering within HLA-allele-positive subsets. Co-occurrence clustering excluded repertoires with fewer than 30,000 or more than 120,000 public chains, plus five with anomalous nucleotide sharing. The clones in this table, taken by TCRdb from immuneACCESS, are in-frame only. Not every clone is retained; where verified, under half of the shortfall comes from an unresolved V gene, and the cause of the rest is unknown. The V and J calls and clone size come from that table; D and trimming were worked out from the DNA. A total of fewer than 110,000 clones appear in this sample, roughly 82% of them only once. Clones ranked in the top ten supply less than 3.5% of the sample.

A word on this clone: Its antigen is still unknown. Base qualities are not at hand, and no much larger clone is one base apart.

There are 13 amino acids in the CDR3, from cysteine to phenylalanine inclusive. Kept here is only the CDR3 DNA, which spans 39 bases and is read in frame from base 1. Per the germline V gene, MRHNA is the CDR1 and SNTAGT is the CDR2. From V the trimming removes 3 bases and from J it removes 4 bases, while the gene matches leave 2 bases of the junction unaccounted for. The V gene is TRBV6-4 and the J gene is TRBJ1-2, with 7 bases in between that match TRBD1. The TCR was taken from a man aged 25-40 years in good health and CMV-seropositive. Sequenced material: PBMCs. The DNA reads TGTGCCAGCAGTGAGGGACAGAGCTATGGCTACACCTTC. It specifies CASSEGQSYGYTF.